The next 18 T cell receptor beta chains were all read from a single sample in a study of T-cell reconstitution after alpha-beta-depleted transplantation in children. As it was prepared, the TCRbeta library received unique molecular identifiers. TCRdb fed the PCR reads into MiXCR, producing one record per CDR3 protein. The table has 75,000 to 80,000 distinct CDR3 sequences, 15% to 20% seen once. The material sequenced was PBMCs, mostly from graft donor cells, taken 360 days after TCRalphabeta/CD19-depleted stem cell transplant. These receptors originate from a male patient aged 2 to 9 who had a stem cell transplant for acute lymphoblastic leukemia, so the T cells may come from the graft donor.

The rearrangement uses TRBV7-9 and TRBJ2-3, with TRBD2 matching 9 bases. Germline values: CDR1 SEHNR, CDR2 FQNEAQ (reference sequence). Germline trimming cut 3 bases from V and 2 bases from J; bases unmatched to any gene: 3. The CDR3 extends over 15 amino acids. CDR3 sequence (DNA): TGTGCCAGCAGCTTCAGCGGGAGGCCCACAGATACGCAGTATTTT. Residues: CASSFSGRPTDTQYF.

The rearrangement joins TRBV12-3 or TRBV12-4 to TRBJ2-7, with D possibly TRBD1 on 6 matching bases. The V end lost 6 bases, the J end lost 6 bases, and 15 bases lay between the germline ends. CDR3 length: 13 amino acids. The CDR3 DNA reads as TGTGCCAGCAGCCGATTACAGGGAAGCGAGCAGTACTTC. Its protein product is CASSRLQGSEQYF.

This clonotype has only a few counts. The V and J genes are TRBV5-1 and TRBJ1-2, with 7 bases lining up with TRBD1. V shed 4 bases, J shed 4 bases, and the junction held 10 bases outside the gene matches. From germline, CDR1 is SGHRS and CDR2 YFSETQ. There are 15 residues in the CDR3. The CDR3 region is CASSLRTGETYGYTF. Written as DNA, the CDR3 is TGCGCCAGCAGCCTACGGACAGGTGAAACCTATGGCTACACCTTC.

The chain recombines TRBV20-1 with TRBJ2-7; D perhaps matches TRBD2 (6 bases). The CDR3 runs 14 residues. Trimming shortened V by 1 base and J by 1 base, and 11 bases separated the two germline ends. Germline values: CDR1 DFQATT, CDR2 SNEGSKA (reference sequence). The CDR3 nucleotides read TGCAGTGCTAGAGGGGAGCGGGTGTCCTACGAGCAGTACTTC. Translation gives CSARGERVSYEQYF.

The chain recombines TRBV14 with TRBJ2-1, with TRBD2 matching over 13 bases. V trimming: 6 bases; J trimming: 7 bases; junction bases outside the gene matches: 6. Germline V lookup: CDR1 SGHDN, CDR2 FVKESK. This CDR3 contains 15 residues. The CDR3 reads CASSPGTSGTNEQFF. The CDR3 nucleotides read TGTGCCAGCAGTCCCGGGACTAGCGGGACGAATGAGCAGTTCTTC.

The V gene is TRBV12-3 or TRBV12-4, the J gene TRBJ2-5, with TRBD1 matching 7 bases. V lost 5 bases, J lost 0 bases, and 3 bases stayed unmatched. CDR3 length: 14 amino acids. The CDR3: CASSRDSNQETQYF. Here the CDR3 DNA reads TGTGCCAGCAGTCGGGACAGTAACCAAGAGACCCAGTACTTC.

This clonotype was seen repeatedly, ten times or more. J is TRBJ2-3 and V is TRBV10-1, with 12 positions matching TRBD2. The CDR3 has 15 residues. V trimming: 6 bases; J trimming: 3 bases; junction bases outside the gene matches: 4. Looked up from germline, CDR1 is WNHNN and CDR2 is SYGVQD (reference sequence). CDR3 nucleotide sequence: TGCGCCAGCAGCCAACTAGCGGGAGGAACAGATACGCAGTATTTT. It is translated as CASSQLAGGTDTQYF.

This clonotype came up once. The rearrangement joins TRBV13 to TRBJ2-5; D gene unclear. Germline lookup yields CDR1 PRHDT and CDR2 FYEKMQ (reference sequence). V was trimmed by 4 bases and J by 7 bases, leaving 22 bases between them. The CDR3 sequence is 16 residues long. This CDR3 is CASSSPWKRSLGTQYF. The CDR3 bases are TGTGCCAGCAGCTCCCCTTGGAAGCGTTCTCTAGGGACCCAGTACTTC.

This chain links TRBV20-1 with TRBJ2-1, with TRBD1 matching over 9 bases. This CDR3 is 14 amino acids long. Germline V CDR1 and CDR2: DFQATT, SNEGSKA (reference sequence). Trimming took 6 bases from V and 4 from J; bases not matched to a gene: 7. The DNA of the CDR3 is TGCAGTGCCCTTGGGACAGGGTTTTACAATGAGCAGTTCTTC. It is translated as CSALGTGFYNEQFF.

There are a few counts of this clonotype. The CDR3 DNA sequence: TGTGCCACCAGGGGGAGCTCCTACAATGAGCAGTTCTTC. Translation: CATRGSSYNEQFF. The V gene is TRBV24-1, the J gene TRBJ2-1, with D perhaps matching TRBD2 (5 bases). The CDR3 sequence is 13 residues long. Germline V CDR1 and CDR2: KGHDR, SFDVKD. The V and J ends lost 7 bases and 0 bases respectively, with 6 bases between them.

Only one count was recorded for this clonotype. The rearrangement links TRBV4-1 to TRBJ2-5, with 13 bases matching TRBD2. V shed 1 base and J 4 bases; nucleotides not matched to a gene: 9. This CDR3 is 18 amino acids long. Germline V lookup: CDR1 MGHRA, CDR2 YSYEKL. The CDR3 loop reads CASSQGWTSGSSRETQYF. In DNA, the CDR3 is TGCGCCAGCAGCCAAGGGTGGACTAGCGGGAGTTCCAGAGAGACCCAGTACTTC.

This rearrangement joins TRBV12-3 or TRBV12-4 to TRBJ2-5; 10 nucleotides match TRBD2. The CDR3 loop spans 15 amino acids. After removal of 8 bases from V and 4 bases from J, the junction contained 10 bases not matched to a gene. The CDR3 coding sequence is TGTGCCAGCCTTGCGGCTAGCGGGAGACGAGAGACCCAGTACTTC. This gives the protein CASLAASGRRETQYF.

The chain links TRBV29-1 to TRBJ2-5; D may be TRBD2 (5 bases). This CDR3 contains 12 residues. Looked up from germline, CDR1 is SQVTM and CDR2 is ANQGSEA. V lost 5 bases, J lost 2 bases, and 9 bases lay in between. The DNA for the CDR3 is TGCAGCGTTCGGCTAGCTCAAGAGACCCAGTACTTC. Encoded protein: CSVRLAQETQYF.

This clonotype was seen a handful of times. The chain is built from TRBV19 and TRBJ2-1; perhaps D is TRBD1 or TRBD2 (5 bases each). This CDR3 is built from 16 residues. Germline CDR1 reads LNHDA; CDR2 reads SQIVND (reference sequence). Trimming pared 4 bases from V and 0 bases from J, leaving 13 bases between. In DNA form, the CDR3 reads TGTGCCAGTAGTAACCCAAGTGGGACCTCCTACAATGAGCAGTTCTTC. Translation: CASSNPSGTSYNEQFF.

This chain uses TRBV24-1 with TRBJ2-1; possibly TRBD1 for D (7 bases). V shed 9 bases and J shed 9 bases, with 26 bases lying between them. There are 16 residues in the CDR3. CDR1 is KGHDR and CDR2 is SFDVKD in the germline V gene. The CDR3 is CATQGEAPAIRSEQFF. The CDR3 DNA follows: TGTGCCACCCAGGGGGAGGCCCCTGCCATCCGCAGTGAGCAGTTCTTC.

This clonotype was counted only a few times. CDR3 residues: CASSSFGLAGGDTDTQYF. The CDR3 coding sequence is TGTGCCAGCAGTTCCTTCGGTCTAGCGGGAGGTGACACAGATACGCAGTATTTT. This chain joins TRBV12-3 or TRBV12-4 and TRBJ2-3; 11 positions agree with TRBD2. This CDR3 contains 18 residues. V shed 4 bases and J 2 bases; nucleotides not matched to a gene: 11.

The rearrangement joins TRBV24-1 to TRBJ2-5, with 7 bases identical to TRBD2. This CDR3 has 15 residues. Germline trimming cut 0 bases from V and 2 bases from J; bases unmatched to any gene: 2. Looked up from germline, CDR1 is KGHDR and CDR2 is SFDVKD. Here the CDR3 reads CATSDLGRGQETQYF. CDR3 DNA: TGTGCCACCAGTGATTTGGGGAGGGGTCAAGAGACCCAGTACTTC.

The chain couples TRBV7-6 to TRBJ2-2, with D tentatively TRBD1 (5 bases). Trimming removed 0 bases at V and 1 base at J, with 12 bases between. The length of the CDR3 is 17 residues. Germline V CDR1 and CDR2: SGHVS, FNYEAQ. The CDR3 loop is CASSLAGVGLNTGELFF. For the CDR3, the DNA is TGTGCCAGCAGCTTAGCGGGTGTGGGGCTGAACACCGGGGAGCTGTTTTTT.